The 21 T cell receptor beta chains reported below all come from one sample, sequenced in a study of blood T cell repertoires in COVID-19. The protocol was immunoSEQ multiplex PCR, while the TCRdb copy is restricted to in-frame clones and leaves out a portion. This table has about 58,000 clones, about 91% appearing once. Sequencing was performed on peripheral blood. Receptors were obtained from a woman between 55 and 75 years old with active COVID-19.

The chain recombines TRBV5-1 with TRBJ1-2; no clear D. With 0 bases removed from V and 1 base from J, the gap between germline ends came to 7 bases. The V gene's germline CDR1 is SGHRS and CDR2 YFSETQ. The CDR3 is 14 residues long. The CDR3 DNA reads TGCGCCAGCAGCTTGGCCGGGGATAACTATGGCTACACCTTC. The encoded protein is CASSLAGDNYGYTF.

The chain is built from TRBV5-4 and TRBJ2-3; 10 positions agree with TRBD2. Germline CDR1 reads SGHNT; CDR2 reads YYREEE (reference sequence). Germline trimming cut 4 bases from V and 2 bases from J; bases unmatched to any gene: 7. The CDR3 loop spans 16 amino acids. The CDR3 DNA follows: TGTGCCAGCAGCCCCCGGACTAGCGGACCCACAGATACGCAGTATTTT. Its translation is CASSPRTSGPTDTQYF.

This clone was recorded only once. The chain joins TRBV5-4 to TRBJ2-4; D gene uncertain. Germline V CDR1 and CDR2: SGHNT, YYREEE (reference sequence). The CDR3 is made up of 15 amino acids. Trimming stripped 0 bases from V and 2 bases from J, with 9 bases between. CDR3 coding DNA: TGTGCCAGCAGCTTGGAATTAGCCTCCAAAAACATTCAGTACTTC. Amino acids: CASSLELASKNIQYF.

The V gene is TRBV6-6, the J gene TRBJ1-5, with a tentative D call TRBD1 (5 bases). The CDR3 has 13 residues. Germline values: CDR1 MNHNY, CDR2 SVGAGI (reference sequence). Deletions cut 7 bases from V and 1 base from J, with 8 bases between. CDR3 residues: CASTDTSNQPQHF. The CDR3 DNA sequence: TGTGCCAGCACGGACACAAGCAATCAGCCCCAGCATTTT.

This clone appeared once. The chain is built from TRBV6-1 and TRBJ2-5, with unresolved D. The germline CDR1 and CDR2 sequences are MNHNS and SASEGT. Trimming cost V 0 bases and J 7 bases, with 12 bases left between them. The CDR3 has 14 amino acids. CDR3 bases: TGTGCCAGCAGTGAAGCGGTGCGAAGTGGGACCCAGTACTTC. Translation: CASSEAVRSGTQYF.

V gene TRBV7-9 combines with J gene TRBJ1-2; 7 bases align to TRBD1. The CDR3 is made up of 16 amino acids. Germline V gives CDR1 SEHNR, CDR2 FQNEAQ (reference sequence). Trimming took 5 bases from V and 0 from J; bases not matched to a gene: 9. CDR3 DNA sequence: TGTGCCAGCAGCCGTGACAGGGTTCGAGCTAACTATGGCTACACCTTC. It encodes CASSRDRVRANYGYTF.

The chain carries TRBV19 and TRBJ1-4; 8 bases fit TRBD1. CDR1 LNHDA and CDR2 SQIVND come from the germline V gene (reference sequence). J lost 3 bases, V lost 6 bases, and 15 bases had no gene match. This CDR3 comprises 18 residues. CDR3 nucleotide sequence: TGTGCCAGTAGCTGGACAGGGCCAAGTGGAGGGGCTAATGAAAAACTGTTTTTT. Protein sequence: CASSWTGPSGGANEKLFF.

The genes are TRBV10-3 and TRBJ2-1, with 7 positions matching TRBD2. Losses at the gene ends were 6 bases for V and 5 bases for J; bases not matched to a gene: 10. The CDR3 consists of 15 residues. Germline V gene lookup returns CDR1 ENHRY and CDR2 SYGVKD. Here the CDR3 reads CAIRAPSGEDNEQFF. The CDR3 bases are TGTGCCATCAGGGCCCCAAGCGGGGAGGACAATGAGCAGTTCTTC.

V usage is TRBV7-2 and J usage is TRBJ2-1, with TRBD2 matching 8 bases. V gave up 11 bases and J gave up 1 base; unmatched junction bases: 13. Per the germline V gene, CDR1 is SGHTA and CDR2 is FQGNSA. The CDR3 runs 16 residues. The CDR3 sequence is CALVGGRGASYNEQFF. CDR3 in DNA: TGTGCCCTCGTAGGGGGGCGGGGGGCTTCCTACAATGAGCAGTTCTTC.

V gene TRBV20-1 combines with J gene TRBJ1-1; the D gene is possibly TRBD1 (5 bases). V lost 6 bases, J lost 11 bases, and 13 bases lay in between. Germline CDR1 and CDR2: DFQATT and SNEGSKA (reference sequence). The CDR3 sequence is 10 residues long. Here the CDR3 DNA reads TGCAGTGCGCGCGGGGGGAGGGCTTTCTTT. Translating it yields CSARGGRAFF.

The chain recombines TRBV15 with TRBJ2-5; tentative D call: TRBD2 (5 bases). CDR3 length: 15 residues. The V gene lost 0 bases and the J gene lost 5 bases, with 13 bases spanning the gap. Germline V lookup: CDR1 LNHNV, CDR2 YYDKDF (reference sequence). The CDR3 region is CATSRDHLAQETQYF. DNA for the CDR3: TGTGCCACCAGCAGAGATCACCTAGCTCAGGAGACCCAGTACTTC.

The chain employs TRBV27 and TRBJ2-7, with a tentative D call TRBD2 (7 bases). V lost 4 bases, J lost 9 bases, and 25 bases lay in between. This CDR3 comprises 16 residues. Germline CDR1 reads MNHEY; CDR2 reads SMNVEV (reference sequence). CDR3 in DNA: TGTGCCAGCAGTTCGACGACAGGAGGCCCAAGGGAGGGGCAGTACTTC. Amino acids: CASSSTTGGPREGQYF.

The J gene is TRBJ2-1, the V gene TRBV5-1; D remains unclear. Germline V CDR1 and CDR2: SGHRS, YFSETQ. CDR3 length equals 12 residues. V was pared by 0 bases and J by 9 bases, with 7 bases between. CDR3 region: CASSLALSEQFF. The CDR3 DNA follows: TGCGCCAGCAGCTTGGCCCTAAGTGAGCAGTTCTTC.

The chain combines TRBV15 with TRBJ1-6, with 9 nucleotides matching TRBD1. The CDR3 is 17 amino acids. The V gene end was trimmed by 3 bases and the J gene end by 8 bases; junction bases not matched to a gene: 11. In germline, CDR1 is LNHNV, CDR2 YYDKDF (reference sequence). DNA of the CDR3: TGTGCCACCAGCAGTACCCCGGGAGGGACAGGGTATTCACCCCTCCACTTT. Translated: CATSSTPGGTGYSPLHF.

The rearrangement joins TRBV19 to TRBJ1-5; D remains ambiguous. The CDR3 is 14 amino acids. The V end lost 3 bases, the J end lost 5 bases, and 11 bases lay between the germline ends. Looked up from germline, CDR1 is LNHDA and CDR2 is SQIVND (reference sequence). For the CDR3, the DNA is TGTGCCAGTAGTATGGCCAGTCCTCATCAGCCCCAGCATTTT. Protein product: CASSMASPHQPQHF.

The chain has TRBV6-5 and TRBJ2-3, with 8 bases matching TRBD1. The CDR3 contains 14 residues. V lost 4 bases and J lost 6; bases outside the gene matches: 6. Germline CDR1 reads MNHEY; CDR2 reads SVGAGI. The CDR3 region is CASSLSTGADTQYF. CDR3 DNA sequence: TGTGCCAGCAGTTTATCGACAGGGGCGGATACGCAGTATTTT.

J is TRBJ2-7 and V is TRBV11-1, with a possible D match to TRBD2 (6 bases). Trimming pared 4 bases from V and 3 bases from J, leaving 13 bases between. Germline assignment: CDR1 SGHAT and CDR2 FQDESV (reference sequence). The CDR3 is 14 residues long. CDR3 residues: CASSSTDGGYEQYF. CDR3 nucleotides: TGTGCCAGCAGCTCCACGGACGGGGGCTACGAGCAGTACTTC.

In DNA form, the CDR3 reads TGCGCCAGCAGCCAAGAACTAGCGGGGGTCACCACAGATACGCAGTATTTT. Encoded protein: CASSQELAGVTTDTQYF. The chain has TRBV4-1 and TRBJ2-3, with 11 bases fitting TRBD2. The germline CDR1 and CDR2 sequences are MGHRA and YSYEKL. The V segment lost 0 bases and the J segment 2 bases; nucleotides outside the gene matches: 4. The CDR3 length is 17 residues.

The gene calls are TRBV27 and TRBJ1-6, with a tentative D call TRBD1 (6 bases). This CDR3 contains 15 residues. Between the trimmed V and J ends, which lost 4 bases and 5 bases, there was a span of 12 bases. Germline CDR1 MNHEY, CDR2 SMNVEV (reference sequence). CDR3 sequence: CASSSPWGHNSPLHF. The CDR3 nucleotides are TGTGCCAGCAGTTCGCCGTGGGGGCATAATTCACCCCTCCACTTT.

The chain links TRBV7-8 to TRBJ1-2; D is unclear. V gave up 0 bases and J gave up 4 bases, with 12 bases separating them. The germline CDR1 and CDR2 sequences are SGHVS and FQNEAQ. The CDR3 is 15 residues long. In DNA, the CDR3 is TGTGCCAGCAGCTTAGCGGACGAGGGTAGCTATGGCTACACCTTC. Protein: CASSLADEGSYGYTF.

V is TRBV9 and J is TRBJ1-2; D gene ambiguous. The CDR3 totals 16 residues. The V gene lost 6 bases and the J gene lost 4 bases, with 22 bases spanning the gap. The germline gives CDR1 SGDLS, CDR2 YYNGEE. The CDR3 sequence is CASTPRESTPVYGYTF. The CDR3 nucleotides are TGTGCCAGCACCCCACGTGAATCGACACCTGTCTATGGCTACACCTTC.